The sequence of this T cell receptor beta chain was determined in a study of T cells after yellow fever vaccination. Findings of the study overall: Weaker in magnitude, the secondary response showed a faster peak on day 5 versus 15. CD4 and CD8 compartments shared a small share of clonotypes, likely from convergent recombination. Post-booster samples contained most primary-vaccination clones (just under 98% CD4, roughly 88% CD8).

UMIs and a universal primer site were added when TCR cDNA was made by 5'RACE template switching. MiXCR, applied by TCRdb to the 5' RACE reads, yields one record per CDR3 protein. Of around 340,000 distinct CDR3 sequences in the sample, roughly 8.7% were seen once. A remark on this clonotype: Its antigen is undetermined.

Deletions cut 2 bases from V and 5 bases from J, with 13 bases between. The CDR3 runs 14 residues. Per the germline V gene, CDR1 is KGHSH and CDR2 is LQKENI. The source of this sequence is a man between 18 and 29 years old who received the YFV17D yellow fever vaccine. The specimen was PBMCs, collected on the day of the first yellow fever vaccination. This chain joins TRBV18 and TRBJ2-7; perhaps TRBD1 as D (5 bases). The CDR3: CASSPGAGFHEQYV. The DNA for the CDR3 is TGTGCCAGCTCACCAGGGGCCGGTTTCCACGAGCAGTACGTC.